This TCR beta chain comes out of a study of blood T cell repertoires in COVID-19. Across the study: Italy, Spain and the United States were the sources of the convalescent and acute COVID-19 samples.

The V gene's germline CDR1 is LGHDT and CDR2 YNNKEL (reference sequence). This CDR3 comprises 15 residues. Trimming shortened V by 2 bases and J by 5 bases, and 12 bases separated the two germline ends. As handled by the study authors: Nucleated cell counts were estimated from reference gene primer amplification. Assay: immunoSEQ multiplex PCR; the TCRdb copy retains only in-frame clones and omits some. The V and J calls and clone size are taken from that table; D and trimming were inferred from the DNA. The profile shows roughly 120,000 clones, roughly 80% of them singletons. This chain connects TRBV3-1 (or the pseudogene TRBV3-2) to TRBJ2-2, with a weak D call TRBD1 (6 bases). The origin of this receptor is a human donor in a cohort sampled during active COVID-19. Sample: peripheral blood. Here the CDR3 reads CASSQQQGRTGELFF. CDR3 nucleotides: TGTGCCAGCAGCCAACAACAGGGAAGGACCGGGGAGCTGTTTTTT.